This T cell receptor beta chain is drawn from a study of blood T cell repertoires in COVID-19. Study context: The United States, Italy and Spain provided the acute and convalescent COVID-19 samples. Nucleic acid was either cDNA or gDNA, and it came from T cells, B-cell-depleted T cells, or PBMCs.

Germline V gives CDR1 SGHTA, CDR2 FQGNSA. The CDR3 has 14 amino acids. The V end lost 0 bases, the J end lost 4 bases, and 9 bases lay between the germline ends. Original handling: Estimation of nucleated cell counts was performed using reference gene primer amplification. The method was immunoSEQ multiplex PCR; TCRdb's version includes in-frame clones alone and lacks a portion of them. That table supplies the V and J calls and clone size; D and trimming were determined from the DNA. The sample yields some 78,000 clones, around nine tenths seen once. Source material: peripheral blood. The J gene is TRBJ2-5, the V gene TRBV7-2; TRBD1 might be the D (7 bases). This sequence was found in a middle-aged man with active or convalescent COVID-19. The CDR3 DNA reads as TGTGCCAGCAGCTTAGCTCAGGGGGGAGAGACCCAGTACTTC. This translates into CASSLAQGGETQYF.